This T cell receptor beta chain appears in the sequencing data of a study of response to subunit inactivated influenza vaccine. Trimming cost V 5 bases and J 6 bases; bases outside gene matches: 5. CDR1 is SGHVS and CDR2 is FQNEAQ in the germline V gene. The CDR3 contains 15 residues. Each CDR3 protein gets one entry after TCRdb re-called the RT-PCR reads with MiXCR. Of more than 550,000 distinct CDR3 sequences listed, about 11% are singletons. This clonotype was counted only a few times. The same data also went into a second study, on T cells expressing NK-cell markers. This second study says: 5'RACE template switching with UMIs generated TCR beta cDNA. Among the eight sequenced donors, seven tested HCMV-seropositive and one tested seronegative. The contribution of dominant NKG2C+ clonotypes to CD8+ T cells in several donors was 1.0-7.0%. Expanded NKG2C+ T cell clones had unclear HCMV specificity.

The input for sequencing was PBMCs from blood, taken on the day of vaccination. V gene TRBV7-8 combines with J gene TRBJ2-1; TRBD2 matches 12 bases. This sequence was found in a man between 50 and 59 years old who received an inactivated influenza vaccine. CDR3 protein: CASSIPSGRVNEQFF. CDR3 nucleotides: TGTGCCAGCAGCATCCCTAGCGGGAGGGTCAATGAGCAGTTCTTC.